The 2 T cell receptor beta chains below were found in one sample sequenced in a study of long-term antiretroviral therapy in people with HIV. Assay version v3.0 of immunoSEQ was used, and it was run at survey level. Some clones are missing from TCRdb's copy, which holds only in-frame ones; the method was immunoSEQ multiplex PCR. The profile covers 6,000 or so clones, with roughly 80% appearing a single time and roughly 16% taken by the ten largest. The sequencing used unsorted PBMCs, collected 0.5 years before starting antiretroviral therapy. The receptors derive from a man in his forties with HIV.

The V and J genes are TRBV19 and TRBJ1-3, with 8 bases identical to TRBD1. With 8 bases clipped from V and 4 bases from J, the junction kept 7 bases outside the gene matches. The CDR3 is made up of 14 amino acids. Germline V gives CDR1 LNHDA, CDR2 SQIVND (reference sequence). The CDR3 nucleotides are TGTGCCAGTCGAGACAGGGGAGTCGGAAACACCATATATTTT. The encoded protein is CASRDRGVGNTIYF.

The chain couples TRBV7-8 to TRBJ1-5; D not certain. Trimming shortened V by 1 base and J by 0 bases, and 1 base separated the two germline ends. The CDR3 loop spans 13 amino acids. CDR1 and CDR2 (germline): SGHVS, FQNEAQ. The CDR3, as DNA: TGTGCCAGCAGCTTAGATAGCAATCAGCCCCAGCATTTT. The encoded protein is CASSLDSNQPQHF.